The next 27 T cell receptor beta chains were all read from a single sample in a study of identical twins. TCRdb reprocessed the 5' RACE reads with MiXCR, giving one entry per CDR3 protein. The sample consists of approximately 260,000 distinct CDR3 sequences, about 8% of them appearing once. This same sample was also part of a study on yellow fever vaccine responses in identical twins.

Material: CD8+ T cells sorted from blood. These TCRs come from a woman aged 18-29 years in good health.

The CDR3 is CASSQEVPVLAGATGELFF. CDR3 in DNA: TGCGCCAGCAGCCAAGAGGTTCCAGTACTAGCGGGAGCCACCGGGGAGCTGTTTTTT. The genes are TRBV4-3 and TRBJ2-2; the match to TRBD2 covers 11 bases. Trimming removed 0 bases from V and 4 bases from J; junction bases left unmatched: 10. The CDR3 is 19 amino acids. Germline loops: CDR1 LGHNA, CDR2 YSLEER.

This clonotype showed up many times. The gene calls are TRBV12-3 or TRBV12-4 and TRBJ2-1; TRBD2 matches 10 bases. Losses at the gene ends were 6 bases for V and 0 bases for J; bases not matched to a gene: 2. The CDR3 totals 15 residues. CDR3 in DNA: TGTGCCAGCAGACTAGCGGGGAGCTCCTACAATGAGCAGTTCTTC. It translates to CASRLAGSSYNEQFF.

This clonotype came up many times. The V call is TRBV6-2 or TRBV6-3, the J call TRBJ1-5, with a weak D call TRBD1 (6 bases). The CDR3 has 15 residues. Trimming pared 0 bases from V and 6 bases from J, leaving 12 bases between. Per germline, CDR1 MNHEY and CDR2 SVGEGT. This chain's CDR3 is CASSYSLGGPQPQHF. CDR3 sequence (DNA): TGTGCCAGCAGTTACTCTTTGGGGGGCCCTCAGCCCCAGCATTTT.

This clonotype came up a few times. V gene TRBV6-2 or TRBV6-3 combines with J gene TRBJ2-7; 11 positions match TRBD2. Germline loops: CDR1 MNHEY, CDR2 SVGEGT. CDR3 size: 17 residues. J was trimmed by 2 bases and V by 1 base; bases with no gene match: 7. The CDR3 DNA reads TGTGCCAGCAGTTACTATCCTAGCGGGAGGCCCCCCTACGAGCAGTACTTC. This sequence encodes CASSYYPSGRPPYEQYF.

This clonotype turned up a few times. The CDR3 DNA sequence: TGCAGCGTTATCGGACTTCTCCCTCTACTAGATGGCTACACCTTC. Amino acids: CSVIGLLPLLDGYTF. V and J are TRBV29-1 and TRBJ1-2; D is undetermined. Germline V lookup: CDR1 SQVTM, CDR2 ANQGSEA. V was cut by 5 bases and J by 6 bases, with 22 bases left in between. The CDR3 spans 15 residues.

V and J are TRBV7-3 and TRBJ2-7; tentative D call: TRBD1 (6 bases). There are 13 residues in the CDR3. The germline CDR1 and CDR2 sequences are SGHTA and FQGTGA. Trimming took 4 bases from V and 3 from J, leaving 10 bases between them. CDR3 sequence (DNA): TGTGCCAGCAGCTCGGGACATCTCTACGAGCAGTACTTC. Translation: CASSSGHLYEQYF. The whole variable domain, filled in from reference TRBV7-3 and TRBJ2-7, reads GAGVSQTPSNKVTEKGKYVELRCDPISGHTALYWYRQSLGQGPEFLIYFQGTGAADDSGLPNDRFFAVRPEGSVSTLKIQRTERGDSAVYLCASSSGHLYEQYFGPGTRLTVT.

In regard to this clonotype: At one of its ends the junction is not consistent with the germline gene, which may arise from a read error. This rearrangement joins TRBV29-1 to TRBJ2-2, with TRBD2 matching over 7 bases. Per germline, CDR1 SQVTM and CDR2 ANQGSEA. The CDR3 contains 15 residues. Here the CDR3 DNA reads TGCAGCGCACCGGCCCGGGGGGTAGAGTCCGGGGAGCCGTTTTTT. Translation gives CSAPARGVESGEPFF.

This chain joins TRBV7-9 and TRBJ1-4; D uncertain. Trimming pared 8 bases from V and 4 bases from J, leaving 5 bases between. This CDR3 contains 11 residues. Germline loops: CDR1 SEHNR, CDR2 FQNEAQ (reference sequence). The CDR3, as DNA: TGTGCCAGCCATGGTAATGAAAAACTGTTTTTT. It specifies CASHGNEKLFF.

This clonotype was picked up a small number of times. The chain joins TRBV27 to TRBJ2-3, with D possibly being TRBD1 or TRBD2 (5 bases each). The germline gives CDR1 MNHEY, CDR2 SMNVEV (reference sequence). V was shortened by 8 bases and J by 0 bases, with 6 bases between the two germline ends. There are 12 residues in the CDR3. CDR3 residues: CASGDSTDTQYF. The DNA for the CDR3 is TGTGCCAGCGGGGACAGCACAGATACGCAGTATTTT.

This chain joins TRBV7-9 and TRBJ2-1; 7 bases are a match to TRBD1. Trimming cost V 5 bases and J 8 bases; bases outside gene matches: 6. The CDR3 runs 13 residues. CDR1 is SEHNR and CDR2 is FQNEAQ in the germline V gene (reference sequence). CDR3 loop: CASSLQGKDEQFF. As DNA, the CDR3 is TGTGCCAGCAGCCTACAGGGGAAGGATGAGCAGTTCTTC.

DNA of the CDR3: TGCGCCAGCAGTTACCGGGACACGCAAGAGACCCAGTACTTC. This translates into CASSYRDTQETQYF. V gene TRBV5-1 combines with J gene TRBJ2-5; possible D gene TRBD1, 6 bases. In germline, CDR1 is SGHRS, CDR2 YFSETQ. The CDR3 runs 14 residues. Trimming took 5 bases from V and 2 from J, leaving 13 bases between them.

This clonotype was seen many times. The CDR3, as DNA: TGCAGTGCAAGACCAGGGTTTATTGCTGAAGCTTTCTTT. This codes for CSARPGFIAEAFF. The chain uses TRBV20-1 and TRBJ1-1; D perhaps matches TRBD1 (5 bases). The length of the CDR3 is 13 residues. The V end lost 6 bases, the J end lost 6 bases, and 17 bases lay between the germline ends. Germline V gene sequence: CDR1 DFQATT, CDR2 SNEGSKA (reference sequence).

This clonotype came up a few times. The rearrangement uses TRBV11-1 and TRBJ2-1; 12 bases align to TRBD2. The length of the CDR3 is 19 residues. Germline V gives CDR1 SGHAT, CDR2 FQDESV (reference sequence). V lost 5 bases, J lost 3 bases, and 14 bases stayed unmatched. CDR3 bases: TGTGCCAGCAGCCCGGGACTAGCGGGCTCCCCCGAGAGCTACAATGAGCAGTTCTTC. Protein: CASSPGLAGSPESYNEQFF.

This clonotype appeared many times. The gene calls are TRBV5-1 and TRBJ2-3, with 10 bases aligning to TRBD2. The CDR3 consists of 16 residues. The V and J ends lost 2 bases and 0 bases, in that order; junction bases with no gene match: 3. The germline V gene encodes CDR1 SGHRS and CDR2 YFSETQ. CDR3: CASSFRTSGSTDTQYF. The DNA of the CDR3 is TGCGCCAGCAGCTTCAGGACTAGCGGAAGCACAGATACGCAGTATTTT.

This sequence joins TRBV10-3 and TRBJ2-1; 9 bases line up with TRBD1. Germline loops: CDR1 ENHRY, CDR2 SYGVKD. The CDR3 runs to 13 residues. J was trimmed by 5 bases and V by 11 bases; bases with no gene match: 7. For the CDR3, the DNA is TGTGCCGCTGGGACAGGGAGTAACAATGAGCAGTTCTTC. Protein: CAAGTGSNNEQFF.

This clonotype was found a few times. The DNA of the CDR3 is TGCAGCGTTGACCCGGGGGAGACCCAGTACTTC. It is translated as CSVDPGETQYF. The chain carries TRBV29-1 and TRBJ2-5; TRBD2 might be the D (5 bases). This CDR3 spans 11 amino acids. V was pared by 3 bases and J by 5 bases, with 7 bases between. The germline CDR1 and CDR2 sequences are SQVTM and ANQGSEA. The variable domain in full, completed from reference TRBV29-1 and TRBJ2-5, reads SAVISQKPSRDICQRGTSLTIQCQVDSQVTMMFWYRQQPGQSLTLIATANQGSEATYESGFVIDKFPISRPNLTFSTLTVSNMSPEDSSIYLCSVDPGETQYFGPGTRLLVL.

This rearrangement joins TRBV7-2 to TRBJ1-2; D is undetermined. CDR1 and CDR2 from the germline V gene are SGHTA and FQGNSA. This CDR3 comprises 15 residues. V dropped 1 base and J dropped 5 bases, with 14 bases sitting between them. The CDR3 coding sequence is TGTGCCAGCAGCTTAGATGTCCACAGTCATTATGGCTACACCTTC. This encodes CASSLDVHSHYGYTF.

This clonotype has at least ten counts. The rearrangement joins TRBV6-4 to TRBJ2-1; 7 nucleotides align to TRBD2. Looked up from germline, CDR1 is MRHNA and CDR2 is SNTAGT. The CDR3 runs 13 residues. J lost 8 bases, V lost 5 bases, and 6 bases had no gene match. CDR3 sequence reads: CASSLREADEQFF. The CDR3 DNA reads TGTGCCAGCAGTCTCCGGGAGGCCGATGAGCAGTTCTTC.

This clonotype has a count of ten or more. The chain carries TRBV6-1 and TRBJ1-1, with unresolved D. The germline V and J ends were trimmed by 5 bases and 1 base, with 11 bases remaining between them. Germline V gene lookup returns CDR1 MNHNS and CDR2 SASEGT. CDR3 length equals 14 residues. In nucleotides, the CDR3 is TGTGCCAGCAGTCCACGGGGAGGGAACACTGAAGCTTTCTTT. Protein sequence: CASSPRGGNTEAFF.

This clonotype was observed a handful of times. The chain links TRBV6-5 to TRBJ2-5; D assignment may be TRBD1 or TRBD2 (5 bases each). The CDR3 sequence is 17 residues long. V lost 1 base to trimming and J lost 0 bases, with 15 bases between them. Germline V gene lookup returns CDR1 MNHEY and CDR2 SVGAGI. Written as DNA, the CDR3 is TGTGCCAGCAGTTACTTTGCGAGGGACGCCCACCAAGAGACCCAGTACTTC. Translation: CASSYFARDAHQETQYF.

This clonotype was seen repeatedly, ten times or more. The CDR3: CASSGTGPIYEQYF. The CDR3 DNA follows: TGTGCCAGCAGCGGGACAGGGCCGATCTACGAGCAGTACTTC. The gene calls are TRBV9 and TRBJ2-7, with 8 bases that match TRBD1. The CDR3 runs to 14 residues. Trimming at V came to 3 bases and at J to 3 bases, leaving 5 bases not matched to a gene. Germline CDR1 and CDR2: SGDLS and YYNGEE.

The chain uses TRBV11-2 and TRBJ2-2; TRBD1 matches at 9 bases. The CDR3 sequence is 15 residues long. The V and J ends lost 5 bases and 6 bases, in that order; junction bases with no gene match: 7. Germline-derived CDR1 and CDR2 are SGHAT and FQNNGV. CDR3 bases: TGTGCCAGCAGCCCTTCGGACAGGGGCCCCGGGGAGCTGTTTTTT. It yields the protein CASSPSDRGPGELFF.

The rearrangement uses TRBV4-3 and TRBJ2-1, with 12 bases that match TRBD2. There are 17 residues in the CDR3. Germline trimming cut 0 bases from V and 9 bases from J; bases unmatched to any gene: 9. CDR1 LGHNA and CDR2 YSLEER come from the germline V gene. The CDR3 bases are TGCGCCAGCAGCCAAGATCGGACTAGCGGGATAGTCGGTGAGCAGTTCTTC. It yields the protein CASSQDRTSGIVGEQFF.

The gene calls are TRBV6-4 and TRBJ2-3, with D perhaps assigned TRBD1 or TRBD2 (6 bases each). V dropped 6 bases and J dropped 7 bases, with 20 bases sitting between them. The CDR3 is 15 amino acids. Germline V gene sequence: CDR1 MRHNA, CDR2 SNTAGT. The CDR3 protein is CASRGPRWGAYTQYF. The CDR3 coding sequence is TGTGCCAGCAGAGGCCCGAGGTGGGGGGCATATACGCAGTATTTT.

The V and J genes are TRBV7-9 and TRBJ2-5; no clear D gene. Trimming removed 3 bases from V and 2 bases from J, with 7 bases in between. The germline gives CDR1 SEHNR, CDR2 FQNEAQ (reference sequence). The CDR3 totals 13 residues. The CDR3 protein is CASSFQDQETQYF. DNA for the CDR3: TGTGCCAGCAGCTTTCAGGATCAAGAGACCCAGTACTTC.

This clonotype was detected many times. J is TRBJ2-4 and V is TRBV24-1; D not resolved. V lost 4 bases and J 13 bases, leaving 16 bases between the germline ends. The germline CDR1 and CDR2 sequences are KGHDR and SFDVKD. The CDR3 contains 13 residues. The DNA for the CDR3 is TGTGCCACCAGTGACCCCGGATTCTCTGAACAGTACTTC. The encoded protein is CATSDPGFSEQYF.

The gene calls are TRBV28 and TRBJ2-3; a possible D gene is TRBD2 (5 bases). The CDR3 runs to 15 residues. Germline CDR1 MDHEN, CDR2 SYDVKM. The V gene lost 3 bases and the J gene lost 5 bases, with 15 bases spanning the gap. The CDR3 here is CASSFLAFREDTQYF. CDR3 DNA: TGTGCCAGCAGTTTTTTAGCTTTTCGGGAAGATACGCAGTATTTT.